The T cell receptor (beta chain) under discussion was sequenced for a study of tissue T cells after allogeneic stem cell transplantation. Turning to the study itself: CD3+ T cells were flow-sorted when enough cells; otherwise DNA extracted directly.

Study-wide findings and caveats: Only a limited share of tissue TCRs appeared in blood or spleen.

The data were produced by immunoSEQ multiplex PCR, yet TCRdb's version contains in-frame clones alone and is incomplete. The sample lists fewer than 30,000 clones; 85% were seen once. The germline CDR1 and CDR2 sequences are MNHEY and SMNVEV (reference sequence). V was cut by 6 bases and J by 7 bases, with 25 bases left in between. CDR3 length: 17 residues. In the case of this clone: Its specificity is unknown.

The sequenced sample was blood, obtained before transplantation. V and J are TRBV27 and TRBJ2-1; maybe TRBD2 (6 bases). This clonotype was sampled from a woman aged 18-55 years who later had graft-versus-host disease after an allogeneic stem cell transplant. The CDR3 nucleotides are TGTGCCAGCAGCAAAGGGGTAGCGGTCCAGCCCGCGAATGAGCAGTTCTTC. Protein product: CASSKGVAVQPANEQFF.